This is a list of T cell receptor beta chains from one sample in a study of blood T cell repertoires in COVID-19. Sequenced by immunoSEQ multiplex PCR; TCRdb stores in-frame clones only, minus some. The data contain around 480,000 clones, about 90% of them seen just once; the ten biggest clones take up 0.65% to 0.9%. Sequencing was carried out using PBMCs or T cells enriched from blood (not recorded which). All receptors derive from a woman under 30 who had recovered from COVID-19. CDR3s include the opening cysteine and the closing phenylalanine or tryptophan. The D gene is left open where the match is weak. Where a row states a size, it is once, few, many or the class of an expanded clone; other rows omit it.

D gene: TRBD1; clone size: -; V gene: TRBV9; J gene: TRBJ1-4; CDR3 protein: CASSVGTGNEKLFF; CDR3 DNA: TGTGCCAGCAGCGTCGGGACAGGGAATGAAAAACTGTTTTTT
D gene: -; clone size: -; V gene: TRBV16; J gene: TRBJ2-2; CDR3 protein: CASSQWGANTGELFF; CDR3 DNA: TGTGCCAGCAGCCAATGGGGGGCGAACACCGGGGAGCTGTTTTTT
D gene: -; clone size: once; V gene: TRBV25-1; J gene: TRBJ2-5; CDR3 protein: CASSAFEAGQETQYF; CDR3 DNA: TGTGCCAGCAGTGCGTTTGAAGCAGGTCAAGAGACCCAGTACTTC
D gene: -; clone size: -; V gene: TRBV5-4; J gene: TRBJ2-2; CDR3 protein: CASSSVTGELFF; CDR3 DNA: TGTGCCAGCAGCTCCGTCACCGGGGAGCTGTTTTTT
D gene: TRBD2; clone size: -; V gene: TRBV7-6; J gene: TRBJ2-3; CDR3 protein: CASSARGVSTDTQYF; CDR3 DNA: TGTGCCAGCAGCGCTCGGGGGGTGAGCACAGATACGCAGTATTTT
D gene: TRBD1; clone size: -; V gene: TRBV11-2; J gene: TRBJ1-1; CDR3 protein: CASSSGQGSTEAFF; CDR3 DNA: TGTGCCAGCAGCTCAGGACAGGGAAGCACTGAAGCTTTCTTT
D gene: -; clone size: -; V gene: TRBV12-5; J gene: TRBJ2-3; CDR3 protein: CASGSPRVGGIDTQYF; CDR3 DNA: TGTGCTAGTGGTTCACCCCGGGTAGGCGGGATAGATACGCAGTATTTT
D gene: -; clone size: -; V gene: TRBV5-1; J gene: TRBJ1-2; CDR3 protein: CASSLAASTERDYGYTF; CDR3 DNA: TGCGCCAGCAGCTTGGCCGCCTCCACGGAGAGGGACTATGGCTACACCTTC
D gene: -; clone size: -; V gene: TRBV3-1/TRBV3-2; J gene: TRBJ2-7; CDR3 protein: CASSQSRESEQYF; CDR3 DNA: TGTGCCAGCAGCCAGAGTAGAGAAAGCGAGCAGTACTTC
D gene: -; clone size: -; V gene: TRBV19; J gene: TRBJ2-7; CDR3 protein: CASSPPDLFYEQYF; CDR3 DNA: TGTGCCAGTAGTCCCCCCGACTTGTTCTACGAGCAGTACTTC
D gene: -; clone size: few; V gene: TRBV3-1/TRBV3-2; J gene: TRBJ1-2; CDR3 protein: CASSQDETVYGYTF; CDR3 DNA: TGTGCCAGCAGCCAAGATGAGACAGTCTATGGCTACACCTTC
D gene: -; clone size: -; V gene: TRBV2; J gene: TRBJ1-1; CDR3 protein: CASSDEAGRAFF; CDR3 DNA: TGTGCCAGCAGCGACGAGGCGGGGCGGGCTTTCTTT
D gene: -; clone size: -; V gene: TRBV28; J gene: TRBJ1-5; CDR3 protein: CASNNWGGARNQPQHF; CDR3 DNA: TGTGCCAGCAACAACTGGGGGGGCGCGCGGAATCAGCCCCAGCATTTT
D gene: TRBD1; clone size: -; V gene: TRBV9; J gene: TRBJ2-3; CDR3 protein: CASSVTGAGSTDTQYF; CDR3 DNA: TGTGCCAGCAGCGTGACAGGGGCGGGGTCCACAGATACGCAGTATTTT
D gene: -; clone size: -; V gene: TRBV3-1/TRBV3-2; J gene: TRBJ1-4; CDR3 protein: CASSQEAGVGEKLFF; CDR3 DNA: TGTGCCAGCAGCCAAGAGGCAGGGGTTGGCGAAAAACTGTTTTTT
D gene: TRBD1; clone size: -; V gene: TRBV30; J gene: TRBJ1-4; CDR3 protein: CAWTQGTGDEKLFF; CDR3 DNA: TGTGCCTGGACTCAAGGAACAGGGGATGAAAAACTGTTTTTT
D gene: -; clone size: -; V gene: TRBV19; J gene: TRBJ1-5; CDR3 protein: CASNQGSNQPQHF; CDR3 DNA: TGTGCCAGTAATCAGGGTAGCAATCAGCCCCAGCATTTT
D gene: TRBD1; clone size: -; V gene: TRBV7-3; J gene: TRBJ2-2; CDR3 protein: CASSFQGASGELFF; CDR3 DNA: TGTGCCAGCAGCTTCCAGGGGGCCAGCGGGGAGCTGTTTTTT
D gene: TRBD1; clone size: -; V gene: TRBV10-3; J gene: TRBJ1-4; CDR3 protein: CAIRPGQGEIGNEKLFF; CDR3 DNA: TGTGCCATCAGACCTGGACAGGGGGAAATAGGGAATGAAAAACTGTTTTTT
D gene: TRBD1; clone size: -; V gene: TRBV18; J gene: TRBJ1-6; CDR3 protein: CASSPQDRGLNSPLHF; CDR3 DNA: TGTGCCAGCTCACCACAGGACAGGGGGCTTAATTCACCCCTCCACTTT